A selection of T cell receptor beta chains follows, all from one sample in a study of T cells after yellow fever vaccination. MiXCR, run by TCRdb on the 5' RACE reads, gives a single entry per CDR3 protein. The table lists a few hundred thousand distinct CDR3 sequences, 3% to 4.5% of them singletons. Source: PBMCs, taken 5 days after the yellow fever booster vaccination. The source is a young man who received the YFV17D yellow fever vaccine. Each CDR3 is given with its conserved first and last residue. The D gene is left open where the match is weak. The listing skips clone size in some rows; elsewhere it reads once, few, many or a size class.

>20|TRBV6-2/TRBV6-3|TRBJ2-5|.|TRBD2
CASSYSIPVAGGRGEETQYF
>14|TRBV20-1|TRBJ2-2|many|TRBD1
CSVPGTGNTGELFF
>16|TRBV7-9|TRBJ2-1|.|TRBD1
CASSRRQGSSYNEQFF
>10|TRBV29-1|TRBJ1-1|few|.
CSVGEGKAFF
>14|TRBV6-6|TRBJ1-4|.|TRBD1
CASSWGTGVEKLFF
>14|TRBV7-9|TRBJ1-5|many|.
CASSLGWAFQPQHF
>14|TRBV12-3/TRBV12-4|TRBJ1-1|.|TRBD1
CASSQTTGGTEAFF
>14|TRBV20-1|TRBJ2-1|.|.
CSASSPEAYNEQFF
>15|TRBV7-3|TRBJ2-1|few|TRBD1
CASSWGDRGYNEQFF
>13|TRBV10-3|TRBJ2-4|few|.
CAISLGGENIQYF
>15|TRBV5-5|TRBJ1-5|many|.
CASSFYGVGNQPQHF
>14|TRBV4-3|TRBJ1-6|many|TRBD1
CASSQVGGGSPLHF
>14|TRBV5-1|TRBJ1-1|few|.
CASSLVGARTEAFF
>13|TRBV6-2/TRBV6-3|TRBJ2-5|few|.
CASRNYRLETQYF
>14|TRBV3-1|TRBJ1-3|.|.
CASSPTSAGNTIYF
>16|TRBV27|TRBJ1-5|few|TRBD1
CASSLKGARGNQPQHF